These T cell receptor beta chains were read from a single sample in a study of cytomegalovirus exposure and HLA in healthy donors. Assay: immunoSEQ multiplex PCR; the TCRdb copy retains only in-frame clones and omits some. The table lists around 210,000 clones, approximately 84% of them singletons, with roughly 0.26% in the top ten. The sequenced sample consisted of PBMCs. These receptors came from a girl aged 2-10 years in good health and CMV-seronegative. Both conserved end residues are part of each CDR3. A D gene is named only where the DNA matches it firmly.

TRBJ2-1	NA	TRBV12-5	CASGLVRASWSYNEQFF
TRBJ2-3	TRBD2	TRBV14	CASSQGLLLAGRATQYF
TRBJ2-3	TRBD2	TRBV29-1	CSVEDLREGPDTQYF
TRBJ1-1	NA	TRBV2	CASMGELVLSTEAFF
TRBJ2-1	NA	TRBV4-1	CASSQDRVDEQFF
TRBJ2-2	TRBD1	TRBV2	CASTVGTGYTGELFF
TRBJ1-1	TRBD1	TRBV16	CASSHGTGGWTEAFF
TRBJ1-1	TRBD1	TRBV5-6	CASSLAGTGGAFF
TRBJ2-1	NA	TRBV2	CASSRVTGTSKNEQFF
TRBJ2-1	TRBD1	TRBV7-6	CASSAGTGGAGHEQFF
TRBJ1-5	NA	TRBV7-2	CASSLFERGNQPQHF
TRBJ2-7	NA	TRBV20-1	CSAYSYEQYF
TRBJ1-1	NA	TRBV6-1	CASGFPTMNTEAFF
TRBJ1-2	NA	TRBV2	CASSEDLRSGYTF
NA	TRBD1	TRBV10-3	CATGTGSYEQYF
TRBJ2-3	NA	TRBV15	CATMTGNTDTQYF
TRBJ2-3	TRBD2	TRBV25-1	CASGSTSGGSTDTQYF
TRBJ2-1	NA	TRBV15	CATSRGRVSEQFF
TRBJ1-1	NA	TRBV20-1	CSAPFHTEAFF
TRBJ1-3	NA	TRBV11-1	CASSFGVERNTIYF
NA	TRBD2	TRBV5-6	CASRKLAGNEQYF
TRBJ2-1	NA	TRBV5-1	CASSLEQGRADNEQFF
TRBJ1-4	NA	TRBV15	CATSRGGAENEKLFF
TRBJ1-6	NA	TRBV7-8	CASSPTVRVGSPLHF
TRBJ1-3	NA	TRBV10-3	CAISAGAGNTIYF
TRBJ1-4	TRBD1	TRBV5-1	CASSSGGTGVSEKLFF
NA	NA	TRBV29-1	CSVAGSESSYEQYF
TRBJ1-2	TRBD1	TRBV18	CASSPPTGFYTF
TRBJ2-7	NA	TRBV5-4	CASSLSGNRGYEQYF
TRBJ2-7	TRBD2	TRBV27	CASRVTGTSGTYEQYF
TRBJ2-5	NA	TRBV14	CASRKSGETQYF
TRBJ2-3	TRBD2	TRBV9	CASSVVGSGGAVDTQYF
TRBJ2-1	NA	TRBV19	CASSEGARYNEQFF
TRBJ1-2	NA	TRBV12-5	CASALGGYGYTF
TRBJ1-1	TRBD1	TRBV19	CASTYFLGQRKAFF